The 5 T cell receptor beta chains below were found in one sample sequenced in a study of blood T cells in healthy people across ages (dated by TCRdb to the mid-2010s). Receptor amplification or capture employed 5' RACE. Data came from an Illumina HiSeq 2500. A second PCR of about 7 to 12 cycles was run with a J-beta primer mix and a sample-barcoded 5' primer. Using fastp trimming at Q25 and MiXCR clonotype assembly, TCRdb reanalyzed the public sequencing data and kept in-frame beta chains. Every entry covers one CDR3 protein and lists the most common genes and DNA from its rows. This sample comprises hundreds of thousands of distinct CDR3 sequences, around 45% of them detected only once. The ten largest clonotypes hold roughly 30% of the sample. Input material: blood. The receptors were sampled from a woman aged 55-70 years in good health.

The gene calls are TRBV4-3 and TRBJ2-1; the match to TRBD2 covers 8 bases. The ends lost 0 bases at V and 9 bases at J; junction bases unmatched: 10. The CDR3 has 16 amino acids. CDR1 and CDR2 from the germline V gene are LGHNA and YSLEER. The CDR3 is CASSQDRGLAPTEQFF. Here the CDR3 DNA reads TGCGCCAGCAGCCAAGATCGAGGACTAGCCCCCACTGAGCAGTTCTTC.

This clonotype has a handful of counts. The genes are TRBV4-2 and TRBJ1-2; D ambiguous. V was trimmed by 0 bases and J by 2 bases, leaving 10 bases between them. Germline V lookup: CDR1 LGHNA, CDR2 YNFKEQ. This CDR3 spans 15 amino acids. The CDR3 nucleotides read TGTGCCAGCAGCCAAGATTGGACGGTGAACTATGGCTACACCTTC. Protein: CASSQDWTVNYGYTF.

The rearrangement uses TRBV28 and TRBJ2-3; 7 nucleotides line up with TRBD2. The CDR3 extends over 16 amino acids. Germline V gene lookup returns CDR1 MDHEN and CDR2 SYDVKM. Germline trimming cut 6 bases from V and 3 bases from J; bases unmatched to any gene: 12. DNA of the CDR3: TGTGCCAGCAGCCGAACCCGGACTAGTGGGACAGATACGCAGTATTTT. It codes for CASSRTRTSGTDTQYF.

This chain links TRBV10-3 with TRBJ2-3; 9 nucleotides align to TRBD1. Germline V gives CDR1 ENHRY, CDR2 SYGVKD. The CDR3 sequence is 15 residues long. Trimming cost V 2 bases and J 4 bases; bases outside gene matches: 4. DNA for the CDR3: TGTGCCATCAGTGAGACAGGGGGCGCGGCAGATACGCAGTATTTT. It encodes CAISETGGAADTQYF.

This clonotype was counted only a few times. The rearrangement links TRBV27 to TRBJ2-2, with D unresolved. This CDR3 is 17 amino acids long. V lost 10 bases to trimming and J lost 0 bases, with 21 bases between them. From germline, CDR1 is MNHEY and CDR2 SMNVEV (reference sequence). The CDR3 region has the DNA TGTGCCACCTGGAATTTAGGCAGGCGTTCGAACACCGGGGAGCTGTTTTTT. This gives the protein CATWNLGRRSNTGELFF.